The present TCR beta chain was sequenced within a study of blood T cell repertoires in COVID-19. Study information: T cells, B-cell-depleted T cells, or PBMCs supplied cDNA or gDNA.

Cohort allocation depended upon clinical history that participants reported. Symptom resolution, clearance, or two negative PCRs marked the recovered donors of Cohort 3. Methods used by the authors: Researchers report that nucleated cell counts were estimated from reference gene primer amplification. Assay: immunoSEQ multiplex PCR; the TCRdb copy retains only in-frame clones and omits some. Clone size and the V and J calls come from that table; the DNA yielded D and trimming. Of 160,000 or so clones listed, 80% were seen once; the top ten hold 3.4%. Germline V gene lookup returns CDR1 LNHDA and CDR2 SQIVND (reference sequence). V lost 7 bases to trimming and J lost 6 bases; unmatched junction nucleotides: 8. The CDR3 sequence is 14 residues long.

The V and J genes are TRBV19 and TRBJ1-5; the match to TRBD1 covers 8 bases. The material sequenced was PBMCs or T cells enriched from blood (not recorded which). The receptor was isolated from an older woman who had recovered from COVID-19. CDR3 protein: CASTRQGRSQPQHF. CDR3 DNA: TGTGCCAGTACTAGACAGGGGCGAAGTCAGCCCCAGCATTTT. The full variable domain, in which reference TRBV19 and TRBJ1-5 provide the parts outside the CDR3, is DGGITQSPKYLFRKEGQNVTLSCEQNLNHDAMYWYRQDPGQGLRLIYYSQIVNDFQKGDIAEGYSVSREKKESFPLTVTSAQKNPTAFYLCASTRQGRSQPQHFGDGTRLSIL.